This is a list of T cell receptor beta chains from one sample in a study of T cell repertoires in cytomegalovirus infection. TCRdb re-derived calls from the reads in MiXCR, one entry per CDR3 protein. Seen here are some 300,000 distinct CDR3 sequences, 8% to 10% observed once, and the top ten hold over 2.5%. Sequences were obtained from PBMCs. Receptors were obtained from a human donor in good health (CMV status not recorded). Some clones in this sample may be carry-over from other donors' samples. Both conserved end residues are part of each CDR3. D genes are given only for firm matches. Clone size is stated in some rows and not others, as once, few, many or a class when expanded.

V,size,D,J,DNA,CDR3
TRBV7-6,few,TRBD1,TRBJ2-2,TGTGCCAGCAGCTCATTTGGGACAGAGAACACCGGGGAGCTGTTTTTT,CASSSFGTENTGELFF
TRBV6-5,many,NA,TRBJ2-5,TGTGCCAGCAGTTACTTAGGGGACGGAGAGACCCAGTACTTC,CASSYLGDGETQYF
TRBV7-9,once,TRBD2,TRBJ2-5,TGTGCCGGCGGGGGGACTCAAGAGACCCAGTACTTC,CAGGGTQETQYF
TRBV5-1,NA,TRBD1,TRBJ1-5,TGCGCCAGCAGCCCAGGGGGCAAAAATCAGCCCCAGCATTTT,CASSPGGKNQPQHF
TRBV6-2/TRBV6-3,many,TRBD2,TRBJ2-1,TGTGCCAGCAGCCCTCTAGCGGTGATCTACAATGAGCAGTTCTTC,CASSPLAVIYNEQFF
TRBV6-6,many,NA,TRBJ2-6,TGTGCCAGCATACGTGAACTTTCCTCTGGGGCCAACGTCCTGACTTTC,CASIRELSSGANVLTF
TRBV28,many,NA,TRBJ2-1,TGTGCCAGCAGTTTCTCCACTCCCGACAATGAGCAGTTCTTC,CASSFSTPDNEQFF
TRBV20-1,NA,NA,TRBJ2-2,TGCAGTGCTCCTTGGGGGACGGCGAACACCGGGGAGCTGTTTTTT,CSAPWGTANTGELFF
TRBV6-2/TRBV6-3,few,TRBD2,TRBJ2-1,TGTGCCAGCAGTTACGTCTTCGGGAGGAGCTCCTACAATGAGCAGTTCTTC,CASSYVFGRSSYNEQFF
TRBV28,many,NA,TRBJ1-5,TGTGCCAGCGGATTGAGCTTACAGCCCCAGCATTTT,CASGLSLQPQHF
TRBV27,NA,NA,TRBJ2-3,TGTGCCAGCAGTTTGGTTGGGGGACCCACAGATACGCAGTATTTT,CASSLVGGPTDTQYF
TRBV28,few,NA,TRBJ1-3,TGTGCCAGCAGTTTATGGGCAGGAACGGAAGGAAACACCATATATTTT,CASSLWAGTEGNTIYF
TRBV27,NA,TRBD1,TRBJ1-2,TGTGCCAGCAGTTTATCCCAGGGGGCGAACTATGGCTACACCTTC,CASSLSQGANYGYTF
TRBV7-9,many,NA,TRBJ2-5,TGTGCCAGCCAATGGACCGGAGAGACCCAGTACTTC,CASQWTGETQYF
TRBV14,many,NA,TRBJ2-7,TGTGCCAGCAGCCAAGAGGCCCTCGGCATTTACGAGCAGTACTTC,CASSQEALGIYEQYF
TRBV7-8,many,NA,TRBJ2-7,TGTGCCAGCACCGCAGGGGCTAAGAGCTCCTACGAGCAGTACTTC,CASTAGAKSSYEQYF
TRBV28,many,TRBD1,TRBJ2-4,TGTGCCAGCAGTCTCCCCTGGACAGGGGCTCTTCCCCTAGCCAAAAACATTCAGTACTTC,CASSLPWTGALPLAKNIQYF
TRBV14,few,NA,TRBJ2-1,TGTGCCAGCAGCCAGAGGACAGATAACAATGAGCAGTTCTTC,CASSQRTDNNEQFF
TRBV7-2,many,NA,TRBJ2-1,TGTGCCAGCAGCTTAGGACAGCCCAATGAGCAGTTCTTC,CASSLGQPNEQFF
TRBV28,many,NA,TRBJ2-5,TGTGCCAGCAGGAGGGGGATTGGGGAGACCCAGTACTTC,CASRRGIGETQYF
TRBV7-9,many,NA,TRBJ2-5,TGTGCCAGCAGCTTCCGGGACCTGTTTCTCCAAGAGACCCAGTACTTC,CASSFRDLFLQETQYF
TRBV6-4,few,NA,TRBJ1-1,TGTGCCAGCAGACCATCAGGGGTGAACACTGAAGCTTTCTTT,CASRPSGVNTEAFF
TRBV28,few,NA,TRBJ2-3,TGTGCCAGCAGTTTATCCCCAAAGGCCGGCCCAGATACGCAGTATTTT,CASSLSPKAGPDTQYF
TRBV10-1,many,NA,TRBJ2-7,TGCGCCAGCGCCGAATCGGGACAAGGCGACTACGAGCAGTACTTC,CASAESGQGDYEQYF
TRBV4-2,many,NA,TRBJ2-3,TGTGCCAGCAGCCAAGATCTGGGGACCGACCTAGCAGATACGCAGTATTTT,CASSQDLGTDLADTQYF
TRBV28,many,TRBD2,TRBJ2-5,TGTGCCAGCAGGGCTAGCGGGGGGGCTGAGACCCAGTACTTC,CASRASGGAETQYF
TRBV7-8,NA,NA,TRBJ2-2,TGTGCCAGCAGTGAAAGGACGGGGGGCAGCACCGGGGAGCTGTTTTTT,CASSERTGGSTGELFF
TRBV11-3,many,TRBD1,TRBJ1-1,TGTGCCAGCAGCCGACAGGGCGACACTGAAGCTTTCTTT,CASSRQGDTEAFF
TRBV24-1,many,TRBD1,TRBJ1-2,TGTGCCACCAGTGATTCCGGGACAGGGGGCGAAAGCGGCTACACCTTC,CATSDSGTGGESGYTF
TRBV20-1,NA,TRBD1,TRBJ2-1,TGCAGTGCATTAACAGGGGCCAGCTCCTACAATGAGCAGTTCTTC,CSALTGASSYNEQFF
TRBV5-6,many,NA,TRBJ1-4,TGTGCCAGCAGCACCCGGGACGGGGGTGAAAAACTGTTTTTT,CASSTRDGGEKLFF
TRBV4-2,NA,NA,TRBJ2-2,TGTGCCAGCAGCCAAGAACTAGTCGGGGAGCTGTTTTTT,CASSQELVGELFF
TRBV6-2/TRBV6-3,NA,NA,TRBJ2-3,TGTGCCAGCAGTTCTTACAGGCAATATACCACAGATACGCAGTATTTT,CASSSYRQYTTDTQYF